Each of the 13 T cell receptor beta chains below was sequenced from the same sample in a study of CD8 T cells in Susac syndrome. The RNA, 0.5 to 1 ug, was put through reverse transcription using random hexamers. TCRdb ran MiXCR on the immunoSEQ multiplex PCR reads and lists one entry per CDR3 protein. The table includes about 400,000 distinct CDR3 sequences, 75% to 90% detected once. The source material was CD8+ T cells from PBMCs. The receptors come from a human donor with multiple sclerosis.

This sequence joins TRBV11-2 and TRBJ2-2; 8 bases agree with TRBD2. Germline trimming cut 0 bases from V and 9 bases from J; bases unmatched to any gene: 9. The germline V gene encodes CDR1 SGHAT and CDR2 FQNNGV. The CDR3 runs to 16 residues. The CDR3 region is CASSLDRSGGIWELFF. CDR3 bases: TGTGCCAGCAGCTTAGATCGAAGCGGGGGTATCTGGGAGCTGTTTTTT.

The V and J genes are TRBV2 and TRBJ2-2; possible D gene TRBD2, 5 bases. Germline V gene sequence: CDR1 SNHLY, CDR2 FYNNEI. This CDR3 spans 16 amino acids. V was pared by 0 bases and J by 4 bases, with 12 bases between. The CDR3: CASSEAALGGTGELFF. The CDR3 nucleotides read TGTGCCAGCAGTGAAGCTGCCCTAGGAGGCACCGGGGAGCTGTTTTTT.

CDR3 coding DNA: TGTGCCAGCAGTCCCGAGATGAACACTGAAGCTTTCTTT. Translation gives CASSPEMNTEAFF. The genes are TRBV6-2 or TRBV6-3 and TRBJ1-1, with D uncertain. V was clipped by 5 bases and J by 0 bases, with 7 bases between them. This CDR3 has 13 residues. From germline, CDR1 is MNHEY and CDR2 SVGEGT.

The sample holds one count of this clonotype. V gene TRBV19 combines with J gene TRBJ1-5; D perhaps matches TRBD1 (6 bases). V was clipped by 1 base and J by 6 bases, with 10 bases between them. The CDR3 covers 14 residues. Germline CDR1 reads LNHDA; CDR2 reads SQIVND (reference sequence). For the CDR3, the DNA is TGTGCCAGTAGTATAGCAGGGGTCCCTCAGCCCCAGCATTTT. Protein: CASSIAGVPQPQHF.

A few counts support this clonotype. The V gene is TRBV6-1, the J gene TRBJ2-7; D gene ambiguous. CDR1 and CDR2 from the germline V gene are MNHNS and SASEGT. V lost 3 bases to trimming and J lost 1 base, with 4 bases between them. This CDR3 comprises 12 residues. CDR3 sequence (DNA): TGTGCCAGCAGTGACTTTTCCTACGAGCAGTACTTC. Translated: CASSDFSYEQYF.

The chain uses TRBV6-5 and TRBJ2-3; no clear D gene. V was cut by 0 bases and J by 3 bases, with 7 bases left in between. The CDR3 is 14 amino acids. The germline gives CDR1 MNHEY, CDR2 SVGAGI. The CDR3 DNA reads as TGTGCCAGCAGTTACTCGCACCAGACAGATACGCAGTATTTT. Translated, it gives CASSYSHQTDTQYF.

On this clonotype: At one of its ends the junction is not consistent with the germline gene, which may arise from a read error. The chain joins TRBV9 to TRBJ1-1; D is perhaps TRBD1 (5 bases). This CDR3 has 13 amino acids. Germline V gene sequence: CDR1 SGDLS, CDR2 YYNGEE. In nucleotides, the CDR3 is TGTGCCAGCAGCGTTGAGGGGAACACTGAAGCTTTTTTT. Amino acid sequence: CASSVEGNTEAFF.

V gene TRBV27 combines with J gene TRBJ1-5; no reliable D call. From germline, CDR1 is MNHEY and CDR2 SMNVEV (reference sequence). The CDR3 is 16 residues long. V lost 0 bases to trimming and J lost 3 bases, with 12 bases between them. This chain's CDR3 is CASSLSGGESNQPQHF. The CDR3 coding sequence is TGTGCCAGCAGTTTATCGGGCGGGGAATCCAATCAGCCCCAGCATTTT.

The chain recombines TRBV5-1 with TRBJ2-1; D gene ambiguous. V lost 4 bases, J lost 8 bases, and 19 bases lay in between. CDR1 is SGHRS and CDR2 is YFSETQ in the germline V gene. This CDR3 comprises 15 residues. The DNA of the CDR3 is TGCGCCAGCAGCCCCTATAATATCGAAACGGATGAGCAGTTCTTC. It encodes CASSPYNIETDEQFF.

The chain recombines TRBV9 with TRBJ1-1; tentative D call: TRBD1 (6 bases). The V gene's germline CDR1 is SGDLS and CDR2 YYNGEE. This CDR3 has 14 amino acids. Trimming left V 7 bases short and J 4 bases short, with 17 bases between. The CDR3 nucleotides read TGTGCCAGCGCCGACCCAGGGGTCGCCACTGAAGCTTTCTTT. Translated, it gives CASADPGVATEAFF.

This clonotype showed up just a few times. CDR3 bases: TGTGCCAGCAGCTTAGAGAGGGGGACAGGTAGTTACGAGCAGTACTTC. Translating gives CASSLERGTGSYEQYF. V gene TRBV11-2 combines with J gene TRBJ2-7, with 8 bases identical to TRBD1. Losses at the gene ends were 0 bases for V and 4 bases for J; bases not matched to a gene: 8. Germline-derived CDR1 and CDR2 are SGHAT and FQNNGV. The CDR3 spans 16 residues.

V usage is TRBV7-2 and J usage is TRBJ1-1; D is perhaps TRBD1 (5 bases). Germline CDR1 and CDR2: SGHTA and FQGNSA. The CDR3 is made up of 17 amino acids. Trimming stripped 1 base from V and 4 bases from J, with 19 bases between. In DNA, the CDR3 is TGTGCCAGCAGCTTAGGCCATCCGGGACGGGTGAGCACTGAAGCTTTCTTT. It translates to CASSLGHPGRVSTEAFF. The full variable domain, in which reference TRBV7-2 and TRBJ1-1 provide the parts outside the CDR3, is GAGVSQSPSNKVTEKGKDVELRCDPISGHTALYWYRQSLGQGLEFLIYFQGNSAPDKSGLPSDRFSAERTGGSVSTLTIQRTQQEDSAVYLCASSLGHPGRVSTEAFFGQGTRLTVV.

The rearrangement joins TRBV28 to TRBJ2-2; a weak D match, TRBD1 (5 bases). V was pared by 8 bases and J by 5 bases, with 18 bases between. Germline CDR1 reads MDHEN; CDR2 reads SYDVKM. The CDR3 runs to 15 residues. The CDR3 bases are TGTGCCAGCGGATCCAGGGCGACGGGTACCGGGGAGCTGTTTTTT. Translating gives CASGSRATGTGELFF.